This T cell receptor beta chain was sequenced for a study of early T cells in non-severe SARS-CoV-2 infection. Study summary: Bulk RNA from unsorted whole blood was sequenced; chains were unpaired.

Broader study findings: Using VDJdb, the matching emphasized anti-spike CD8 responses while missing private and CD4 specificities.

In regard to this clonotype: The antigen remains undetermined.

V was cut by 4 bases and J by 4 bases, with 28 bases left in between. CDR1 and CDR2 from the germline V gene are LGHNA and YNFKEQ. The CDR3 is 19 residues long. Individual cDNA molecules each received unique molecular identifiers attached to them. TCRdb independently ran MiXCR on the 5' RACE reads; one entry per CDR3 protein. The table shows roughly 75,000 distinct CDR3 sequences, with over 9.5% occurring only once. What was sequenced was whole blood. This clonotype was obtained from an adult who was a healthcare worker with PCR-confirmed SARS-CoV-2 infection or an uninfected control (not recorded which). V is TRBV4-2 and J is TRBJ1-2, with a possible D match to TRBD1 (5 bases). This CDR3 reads CASSPQAASLPGGVYGYTF. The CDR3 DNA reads TGTGCCAGCAGCCCTCAAGCCGCCAGCCTTCCTGGGGGTGTCTATGGCTACACCTTC.